The sequence of this T cell receptor beta chain was determined in a study of blood T cell repertoires in COVID-19 (dated by TCRdb to the early 2020s). Notes on the research overall: For ImmuneRACE Cohort 3, a participant was defined as recovered based on two consecutive negative NP/OP PCR tests, clearance by a healthcare professional, or resolution of symptoms. The collaborator samples originated in the United States, Italy and Spain and spanned the acute and convalescent phases of COVID-19. The material from the prospective study consisted of cDNA or gDNA derived from T cells, B-cell-depleted T cells, or PBMCs. The dataset comprised deeply sampled blood TCRbeta repertoires from subjects exposed to, actively infected with, or recovered from COVID-19. The repertoires were made available in a free public database intended to serve as a resource for research on the immune response to SARS-CoV-2. Samples came from the ongoing ImmuneRACE study (first 160 participants) plus 1,254 subjects from 6 global collaborators. A de-identified subject ID, COVID-19 status, age in years and sex were almost always included in the sample metadata. Where available, HLA class I and class II types were obtained from metadata supplied by the sample provider rather than from assay-based typing. Broader findings and caveats from the paper: The amount of clinical and demographic metadata varied by source and participant and was provided uncurated.

Enrolling through a virtual design, the prospective study's participants ranged in age from roughly 18 to 90 years and lived across roughly 23 United States geographic areas. To assign participants to cohorts, the prospective study relied on clinical history that participants themselves reported in a screening survey and a study questionnaire. Each participant in the prospective study had whole blood, serum and a nasopharyngeal or oropharyngeal swab collected by mobile phlebotomists. Additional blood draws and questionnaires over a 2-month period could optionally be provided by prospective study participants. Before DNA extraction, blood samples from the prospective study were shipped at room temperature or frozen. For CDR1 and CDR2, the germline V gene lists SGHTS and YDEGEE. V lost 0 bases and J lost 5 bases; the stretch between them is 8 bases long. From its cysteine to its phenylalanine, the CDR3 spans 13 amino acids. The entry retains the CDR3 DNA only, 39 bases that are in frame from base 1.

Concerning this clone itself: Its antigen remains undetermined. The sample holds no much larger clone one base away, and base qualities are not on file.

TCRbeta CDR3 regions were amplified from genomic DNA using the immunoSEQ Assay, a bias-controlled multiplex PCR. The paper's data handling went like this. The number of nucleated cells in each sample was estimated from the amplification of reference gene primers within the assay. Sequence reads were collapsed and filtered to measure the absolute abundance of every unique TCRbeta CDR3 rearrangement. For each sample, productive Simpson clonality was calculated by taking the square root of Simpson's diversity index across productive rearrangements. TCRdb limited this immuneACCESS table to in-frame rearrangements with V and J called. A share of clones is missing; checked studies link under half to unresolved V genes, and the rest is unexplained. V and J calls and clone size follow that table, whereas D and trimming were derived from the DNA. Present in this sample are approximately 190,000 clones, about 88% of which were seen just once. In total, the top ten clones hold around 23% of the sample.

Recombination connected TRBV5-8 to TRBJ1-1; possibly the D gene is TRBD1, per 6 matching bases. Sequences were obtained from PBMCs or T cells enriched from blood (not recorded which). The TCR was taken from a woman aged 40-49 years in a cohort exposed to, infected with or recovered from COVID-19 (not recorded which). CDR3 protein: CASSLDRGTEAFF. The nucleotide sequence reads TGTGCCAGCAGCTTGGATAGGGGGACTGAAGCTTTCTTT.